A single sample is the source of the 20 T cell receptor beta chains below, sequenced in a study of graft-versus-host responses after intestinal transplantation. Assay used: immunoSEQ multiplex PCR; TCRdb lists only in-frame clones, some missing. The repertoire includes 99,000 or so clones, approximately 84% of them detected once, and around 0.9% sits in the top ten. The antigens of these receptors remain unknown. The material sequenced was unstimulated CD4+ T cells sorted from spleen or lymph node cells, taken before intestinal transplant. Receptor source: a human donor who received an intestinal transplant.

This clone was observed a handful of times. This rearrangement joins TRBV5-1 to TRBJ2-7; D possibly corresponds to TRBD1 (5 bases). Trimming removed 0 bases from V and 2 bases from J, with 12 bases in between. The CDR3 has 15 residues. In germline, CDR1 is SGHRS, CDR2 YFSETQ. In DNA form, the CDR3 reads TGCGCCAGCAGCTTGGCCAGGGCTCCAACCTACGAGCAGTACTTC. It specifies CASSLARAPTYEQYF.

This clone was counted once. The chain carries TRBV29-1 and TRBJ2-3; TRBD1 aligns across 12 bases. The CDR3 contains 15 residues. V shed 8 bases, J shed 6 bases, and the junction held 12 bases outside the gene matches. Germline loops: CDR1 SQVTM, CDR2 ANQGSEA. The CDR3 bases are TGCAGCAGCTGGGACAGGGGGCTTCGGCGGGATACGCAGTATTTT. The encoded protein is CSSWDRGLRRDTQYF.

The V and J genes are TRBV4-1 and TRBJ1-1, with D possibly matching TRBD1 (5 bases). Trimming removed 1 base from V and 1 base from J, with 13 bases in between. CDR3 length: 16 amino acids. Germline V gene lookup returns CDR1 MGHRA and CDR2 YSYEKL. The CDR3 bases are TGCGCCAGCAGCCAAGGACCCGGACATCAGAACACTGAAGCTTTCTTT. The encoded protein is CASSQGPGHQNTEAFF.

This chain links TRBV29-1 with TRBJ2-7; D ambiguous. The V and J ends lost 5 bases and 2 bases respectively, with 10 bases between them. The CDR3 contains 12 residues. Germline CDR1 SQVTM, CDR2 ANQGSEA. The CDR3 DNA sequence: TGCAGCGTTAGAGGAGTTGCCTACGAGCAGTACTTC. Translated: CSVRGVAYEQYF.

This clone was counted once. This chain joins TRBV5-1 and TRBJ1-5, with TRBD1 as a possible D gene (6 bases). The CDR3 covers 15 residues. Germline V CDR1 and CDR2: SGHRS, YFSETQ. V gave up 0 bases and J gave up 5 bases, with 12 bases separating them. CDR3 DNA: TGCGCCAGCAGCTTGGGAACAGGGAGGGATCAGCCCCAGCATTTT. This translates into CASSLGTGRDQPQHF.

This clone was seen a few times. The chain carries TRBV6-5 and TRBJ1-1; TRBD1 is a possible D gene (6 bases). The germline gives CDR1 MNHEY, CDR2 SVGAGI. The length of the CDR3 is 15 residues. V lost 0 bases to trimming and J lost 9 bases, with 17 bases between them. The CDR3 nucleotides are TGTGCCAGCAGTTACTCGGAACAGGGACTTGCTAAAGCTTTCTTT. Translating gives CASSYSEQGLAKAFF.

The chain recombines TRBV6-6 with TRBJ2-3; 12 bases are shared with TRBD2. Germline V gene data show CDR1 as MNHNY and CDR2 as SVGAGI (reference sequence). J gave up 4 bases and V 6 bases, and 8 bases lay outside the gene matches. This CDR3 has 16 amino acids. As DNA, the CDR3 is TGTGCCAGCAGGCCCCCGCCTAGCGGGGGGGCAGATACGCAGTATTTT. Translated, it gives CASRPPPSGGADTQYF.

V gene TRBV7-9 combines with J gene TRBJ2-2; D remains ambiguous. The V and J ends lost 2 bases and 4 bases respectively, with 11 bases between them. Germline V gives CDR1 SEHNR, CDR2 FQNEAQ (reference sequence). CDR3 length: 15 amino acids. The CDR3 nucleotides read TGTGCCAGCAGCTTACGAGTTCCTGGCACCGGGGAGCTGTTTTTT. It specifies CASSLRVPGTGELFF.

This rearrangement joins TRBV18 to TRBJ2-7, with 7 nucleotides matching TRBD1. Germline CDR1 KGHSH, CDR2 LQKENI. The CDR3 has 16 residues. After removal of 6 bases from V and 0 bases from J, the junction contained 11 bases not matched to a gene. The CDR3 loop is CASSPQRGLSSYEQYF. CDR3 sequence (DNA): TGTGCCAGCTCCCCGCAGAGGGGGCTTAGCTCCTACGAGCAGTACTTC.

CDR3 sequence (DNA): TGTGCCAGCAGTTTATTGGGCAGGAGCTACTCTGGGGCCAACGTCCTGACTTTC. Encoded protein: CASSLLGRSYSGANVLTF. The rearrangement joins TRBV28 to TRBJ2-6; D unclear. The CDR3 runs to 18 residues. Per the germline V gene, CDR1 is MDHEN and CDR2 is SYDVKM. Trimming pared 1 base from V and 0 bases from J, leaving 13 bases between.

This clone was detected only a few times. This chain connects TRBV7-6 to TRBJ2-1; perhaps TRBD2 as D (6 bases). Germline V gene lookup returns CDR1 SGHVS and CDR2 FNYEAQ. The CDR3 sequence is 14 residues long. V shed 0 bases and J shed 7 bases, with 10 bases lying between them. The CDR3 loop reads CASSLAGGPNEQFF. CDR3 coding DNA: TGTGCCAGCAGCTTAGCGGGAGGACCAAATGAGCAGTTCTTC. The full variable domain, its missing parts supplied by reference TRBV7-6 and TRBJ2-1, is GAGVSQSPRYKVTKRGQDVALRCDPISGHVSLYWYRQALGQGPEFLTYFNYEAQQDKSGLPNDRFSAERPEGSISTLTIQRTEQRDSAMYRCASSLAGGPNEQFFGPGTRLTVL.

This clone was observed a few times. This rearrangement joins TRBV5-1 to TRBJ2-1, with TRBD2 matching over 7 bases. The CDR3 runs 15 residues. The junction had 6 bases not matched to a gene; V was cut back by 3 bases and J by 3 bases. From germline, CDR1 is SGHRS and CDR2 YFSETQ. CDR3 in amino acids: CASSSTERGYNEQFF. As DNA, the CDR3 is TGCGCCAGCAGCTCCACTGAGCGGGGCTACAATGAGCAGTTCTTC.

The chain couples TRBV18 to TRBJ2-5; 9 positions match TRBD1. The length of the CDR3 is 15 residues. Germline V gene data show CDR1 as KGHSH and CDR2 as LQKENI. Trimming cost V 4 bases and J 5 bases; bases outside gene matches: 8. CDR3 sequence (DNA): TGTGCCAGCTCACACCGACAGGGGGTAAGGGAGACCCAGTACTTC. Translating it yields CASSHRQGVRETQYF.

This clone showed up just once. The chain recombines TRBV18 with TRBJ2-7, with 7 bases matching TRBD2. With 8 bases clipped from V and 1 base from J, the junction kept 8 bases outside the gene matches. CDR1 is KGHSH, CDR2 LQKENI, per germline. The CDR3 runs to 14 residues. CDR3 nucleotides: TGTGCCAGCGCGCTTCCGGGGGGATCCTACGAGCAGTACTTC. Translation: CASALPGGSYEQYF.

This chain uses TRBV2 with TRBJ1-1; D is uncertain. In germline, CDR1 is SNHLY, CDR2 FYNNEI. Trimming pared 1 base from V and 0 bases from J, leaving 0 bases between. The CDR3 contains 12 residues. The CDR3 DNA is TGTGCCAGCAGTGAAGTGAACACTGAAGCTTTCTTT. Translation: CASSEVNTEAFF. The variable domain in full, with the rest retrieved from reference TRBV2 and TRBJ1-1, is EPEVTQTPSHQVTQMGQEVILRCVPISNHLYFYWYRQILGQKVEFLVSFYNNEISEKSEIFDDQFSVERPDGSNFTLKIRSTKLEDSAMYFCASSEVNTEAFFGQGTRLTVV.

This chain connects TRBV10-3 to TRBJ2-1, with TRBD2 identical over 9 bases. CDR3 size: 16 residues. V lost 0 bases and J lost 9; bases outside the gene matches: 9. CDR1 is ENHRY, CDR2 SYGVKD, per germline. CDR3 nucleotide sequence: TGTGCCATCAGTGAGTCGATAGCGGGAGTGCCAACTGAGCAGTTCTTC. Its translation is CAISESIAGVPTEQFF.

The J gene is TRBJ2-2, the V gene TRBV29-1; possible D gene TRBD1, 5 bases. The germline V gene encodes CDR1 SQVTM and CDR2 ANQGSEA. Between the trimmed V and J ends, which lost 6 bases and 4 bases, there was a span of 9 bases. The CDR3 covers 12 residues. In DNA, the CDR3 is TGCAGCGTGGGGCTGTTCACCGGGGAGCTGTTTTTT. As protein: CSVGLFTGELFF.

This CDR3 reads CASSRGTYYEQYF. CDR3 DNA sequence: TGTGCCAGTAGTAGGGGCACCTACTACGAGCAGTACTTC. V and J are TRBV19 and TRBJ2-7, with D possibly TRBD1 on 5 matching bases. The CDR3 contains 13 residues. The germline V gene has CDR1 LNHDA and CDR2 SQIVND (reference sequence). Trimming shortened V by 4 bases and J by 3 bases, and 10 bases separated the two germline ends.

CDR3 nucleotide sequence: TGTGCCAGCAGCTTAGCGAAGGGGTGGACTGAAGCTTTCTTT. Translated, it gives CASSLAKGWTEAFF. The chain carries TRBV7-9 and TRBJ1-1; TRBD1 might be the D (5 bases). V shed 0 bases and J shed 5 bases, with 10 bases lying between them. Germline V gives CDR1 SEHNR, CDR2 FQNEAQ (reference sequence). CDR3 size: 14 residues.

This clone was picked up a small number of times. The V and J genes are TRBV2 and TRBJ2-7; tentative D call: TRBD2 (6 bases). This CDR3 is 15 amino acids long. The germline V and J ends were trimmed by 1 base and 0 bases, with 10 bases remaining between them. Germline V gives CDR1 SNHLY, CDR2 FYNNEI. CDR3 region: CASSEGGAGSYEQYF. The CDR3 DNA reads TGTGCCAGCAGTGAAGGGGGAGCGGGCTCCTACGAGCAGTACTTC.